The rows below give T cell receptor beta chains drawn from one sample of a study of blood T cell repertoires in COVID-19. This table comes from immunoSEQ multiplex PCR, and its TCRdb copy is limited to in-frame clones, with some not included. The sample holds some 380,000 clones, 81% seen once. Material for sequencing was peripheral blood. All receptors come from a human donor with acute or convalescent COVID-19. The donor label of this sample is uncertain. Each CDR3 is given with its conserved first and last residue. A D gene is named only where the DNA matches it firmly. Expanded clones get a size class; other rows say once, few or many, or leave the size out.

TRBJ1-5 | TRBV7-8 | - | - | TGTGCCAGCAGCTTAGCGACGGCAGGGAGGGGCCAGCCCCAGCATTTT | CASSLATAGRGQPQHF
TRBJ1-5 | TRBV6-1 | - | - | TGTGCCAGCAGTGAAGCGTGGTCAGGGGATAATAGCAATCAGCCCCAGCATTTT | CASSEAWSGDNSNQPQHF
TRBJ1-1 | TRBV7-6 | - | - | TGTGCCAGCAGCGCCCGCGGCCTTTTTGAAGCTTTCTTT | CASSARGLFEAFF
TRBJ2-7 | TRBV19 | TRBD2 | - | TGTGCCAGTAGTACCGTTAGCGGGGGAATCTACGAGCAGTACTTC | CASSTVSGGIYEQYF
TRBJ2-1 | TRBV7-6 | - | - | TGTGCCAGCAGCTTAGGCGGCTCCGTCCCTTACAATGAGCAGTTCTTC | CASSLGGSVPYNEQFF
TRBJ1-1 | TRBV6-1 | - | - | TGTGCCAGCAGTGAGGGGCGTACTGAAGCTTTCTTT | CASSEGRTEAFF
TRBJ1-2 | TRBV7-2 | - | - | TGTGCCAGCAGCCACTCACAGGAGAGCTATGGCTACACCTTC | CASSHSQESYGYTF
TRBJ1-2 | TRBV6-5 | TRBD1 | once | TGTGCCAGCAGTTACTCCCCGACAGGGTCCATAGATGGCTACACCTTC | CASSYSPTGSIDGYTF
TRBJ2-7 | TRBV19 | TRBD2 | once | TGTGCCAGTAGAGACCCGGGACTAACCCACGAGCAGTACTTC | CASRDPGLTHEQYF
TRBJ1-1 | TRBV7-9 | - | once | TGTGCCAGCAGATTGTACAGGCCCAGGAATGCGAACACTGAAGCTTTCTTT | CASRLYRPRNANTEAFF
TRBJ2-7 | TRBV27 | TRBD2 | - | TGTGCCAGCAGTTTAGCGACTAGCGGGAGTTTCTACGAGCAGTACTTC | CASSLATSGSFYEQYF
TRBJ1-2 | TRBV28 | TRBD1 | - | TGTGCCAGCACCCTACCAGGACAGGGGTATGGCTACACCTTC | CASTLPGQGYGYTF